This TCR beta chain came from a study of regulatory T cells in long-lasting Graves disease. There are 13 residues in the CDR3. The germline gives CDR1 SNHLY, CDR2 FYNNEI. Time point meaning: persistent/refractory GD, antithyroid drugs over 5 years with positive TRAb. PBMC-extracted RNA yielded the TCR library. Graves' disease diagnosis relied on American Thyroid Association guidelines. About this clonotype: Antigen: not known. Just one base apart from a much larger clone, this may be a read error.

Assembly of TCR beta libraries relied on iRepertoire HTBI primers together with Arm-PCR of CDR3 regions. TCRdb ran MiXCR on the multiplex PCR reads and lists one entry per CDR3 protein. The sample shows 300,000 to 500,000 distinct CDR3 sequences, less than 25% of them seen only once. Study-wide results and caveats: Patients whose Graves' disease persisted exhibited lower TCR diversity than those newly diagnosed. Preferential use of TRBV28, TRBJ1-2 and TRBJ2-5 was seen in persistent disease.

The origin of this receptor is a female donor with Graves disease. The sample in question was peripheral blood mononuclear cells (PBMCs), obtained when the disease was refractory, from a patient treated with antithyroid drugs. V usage is TRBV2 and J usage is TRBJ1-6; D ambiguous. The CDR3 is CASSQVINTEALF. The CDR3 nucleotides read TGTGCCAGCAGCCAGGTCATAAACACTGAAGCTCTCTTT.